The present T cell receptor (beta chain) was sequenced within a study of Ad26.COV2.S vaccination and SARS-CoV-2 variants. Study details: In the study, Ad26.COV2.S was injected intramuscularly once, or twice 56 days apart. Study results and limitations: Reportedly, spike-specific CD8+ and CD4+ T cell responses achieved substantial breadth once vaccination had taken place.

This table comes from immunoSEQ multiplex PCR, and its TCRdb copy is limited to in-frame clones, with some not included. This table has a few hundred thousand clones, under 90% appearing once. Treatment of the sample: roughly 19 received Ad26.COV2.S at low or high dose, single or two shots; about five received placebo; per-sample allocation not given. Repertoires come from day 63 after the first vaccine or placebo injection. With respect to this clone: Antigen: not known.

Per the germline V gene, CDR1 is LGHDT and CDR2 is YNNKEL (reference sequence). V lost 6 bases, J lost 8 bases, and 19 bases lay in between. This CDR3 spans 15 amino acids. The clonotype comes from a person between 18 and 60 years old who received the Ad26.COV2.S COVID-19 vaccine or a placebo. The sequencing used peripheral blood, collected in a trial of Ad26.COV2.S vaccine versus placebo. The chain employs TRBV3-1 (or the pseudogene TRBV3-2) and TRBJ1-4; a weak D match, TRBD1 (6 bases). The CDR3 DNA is TGTGCCAGCAGTCAACCTAGCGGGGGCATCGAAAAACTGTTTTTT. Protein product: CASSQPSGGIEKLFF.